A single T cell receptor (beta chain) is shown here with its context. The clone's antigen remains unknown. No quality values exist for individual bases; no much larger clone is one base distant. The entry originates in a study of blood T cells in healthy people across ages (dated by TCRdb to 2014 to 2015). At the level of the whole study: In model experiments, template switching captured roughly one uniquely barcoded TCR beta cDNA molecule for every two T cells. The donors were divided into four age groups: young (average approximately 17 years), middle-aged (about 40), aged (about 56) and long-lived (roughly 88). Using deep sequencing normalized with unique cDNA molecular identifiers, the study measured how TCR beta repertoire diversity changes with age. To avoid experimental bias, donors of different ages were spread randomly across the sequencing lanes. For two donors (one aged 18 to 30 and one aged 80 or older), the study analyzed two additional independent replicas of 1 million unique cDNA reads from the same blood draw.

What the authors observed across the whole study: Compared with the aged group, the long-lived group had more naive CD4+ T cells, fewer expanded clones and increased TCR diversity, a pattern suggesting age selection. Conclusive comparison of naive and antigen-experienced compartments was prevented by the profiling of bulk unsorted PBMCs. Observed TCR beta diversity per million T cells fell roughly linearly with age, and a significant reduction was already apparent by age approximately 41. Estimates of total diversity based on one million sequenced T cells were regarded as lower bounds and as underestimates. Donor CMV infection status was unknown, potentially confounding age-related changes in expanded clonotypes. A strong correlation was found between observed TCR beta diversity and the percentage of naive T cells measured by flow cytometry.

Here V drops 4 bases and J drops 7 bases, and the junction holds 3 bases not matched to any gene. The CDR3 numbers 12 residues from cysteine through phenylalanine. Only CDR3 DNA is held: 36 bases, read in frame from base 1. Based on the germline V gene (reference sequence), the CDR1 and CDR2 sequences are SEHNR and FQNEAQ. Library preparation employed 5' RACE. Reads for this sample came from an Illumina HiSeq 2500. A second PCR of about 6 to 12 cycles was run with a J-beta primer mix and a sample-barcoded 5' primer. Each TCR beta cDNA molecule received a unique molecular identifier from a template-switch 5' adaptor carrying 12 random nucleotides. Each sample yielded at least 2.5 million CDR3-containing paired-end reads. First-strand cDNA synthesis was performed from all RNA using the Mint cDNA synthesis kit, with priming by a TRBC-specific oligonucleotide. Following uracil-DNA glycosylase treatment, a first 18-cycle PCR with universal primers M1SS and BC2_uni_R was performed on all cDNA. As for how the authors treated the data: For normalization, 1 million high-quality reads were randomly selected from each sample, with every read carrying a distinct molecular identifier. Reads sharing molecular identifiers were discarded rather than binned into consensus sequences. CDR3 identification, clonotype clustering and error correction used MiTCR with a Q25 quality threshold and the strictest error-elimination algorithm. A nonparametric unseen species model with Euler transformation was used to estimate lower-bound total TCR beta diversity. In TCRdb, the public reads were trimmed at Q25 with fastp and aligned with MiXCR, with productive beta chains retained. Each record represents a unique CDR3 protein, reported with the most common genes and DNA among its rows. These V and J calls are TCRdb output, not the study's own analysis. For this sample the table gives approximately 800,000 distinct CDR3 sequences, of which 56% were detected only once. Roughly 26% of the sample comes from the top ten.

Donors were about 36 systemically healthy Caucasian individuals from Russia aged roughly 6 to 90 years. Around 10 milliliters of peripheral blood were collected from each donor into EDTA-treated Vacutainer tubes. PBMCs were isolated by Ficoll-Paque density-gradient centrifugation, with at least 6.5 million obtained per sample. Total RNA was extracted from PBMCs with Trizol reagent, with at least 5.5 micrograms obtained per sample. For every donor, an aliquot of PBMCs went through flow cytometry to measure the percentages of naive CD45RAhigh/CD27high T cells. The sequence derives from a man aged 40-49 years in good health. The sample was blood. Recombination joined TRBV7-9 with TRBJ1-2; 7 of the junction bases match TRBD1. The CDR3 sequence is CASSYGDSGYTF. The DNA sequence reads TGTGCCAGCAGCTATGGGGACAGTGGCTACACCTTC.